This T cell receptor beta chain was captured in a study of blood T cell repertoires in COVID-19. V was clipped by 4 bases and J by 4 bases; unmatched bases: 8. The germline V gene has CDR1 SNHLY and CDR2 FYNNEI. The CDR3 sequence is 15 residues long. Assay used: immunoSEQ multiplex PCR; TCRdb lists only in-frame clones, some missing. The repertoire holds fewer than 200,000 clones, with roughly 85% as singletons. The rearrangement links TRBV2 to TRBJ2-7; 9 bases fit TRBD1. The sequence came from a man aged 50-60 years with active or convalescent COVID-19. Sequenced input: peripheral blood. DNA of the CDR3: TGTGCCAGCAGTGCCCTGGGACAGGGTTCATACGAGCAGTACTTC. Translating gives CASSALGQGSYEQYF.